A single sample gave rise to the 25 T cell receptor beta chains below, sequenced in a study of CD8 T cells in Susac syndrome (dated by TCRdb to about 2019). Library preparation was by the immunoSEQ multiplex PCR assay. RNA was extracted using the RNeasy kit, and roughly 0.5 to 1 microgram was reverse transcribed with random hexamers. TCRdb reran the public reads through fastp at Q25 and MiXCR, keeping productive beta chains. When rows share a CDR3 protein, they turn into one entry using the most common DNA and genes. The sample table shows about 160,000 distinct CDR3 sequences, and roughly 95% are seen once. 0.085% to 0.095% of the sample belongs to the ten largest clones. Sequencing was carried out using CD4+ T cells from PBMCs. Receptor source: a human donor with multiple sclerosis.

The chain joins TRBV6-2 or TRBV6-3 to TRBJ2-6; 8 nucleotides agree with TRBD1. The trim removed 7 bases at V and 0 bases at J, leaving 5 bases unmatched. The CDR3 is 16 amino acids. Per germline, CDR1 MNHEY and CDR2 SVGEGT. CDR3 sequence (DNA): TGTGCCAGCAATCCACAGGGGGTCTCTGGGGCCAACGTCCTGACTTTC. Protein sequence: CASNPQGVSGANVLTF.

J is TRBJ1-1 and V is TRBV5-1, with D unclear. The CDR3 has 13 amino acids. Trimming removed 3 bases at V and 8 bases at J, with 14 bases between. The germline V gene has CDR1 SGHRS and CDR2 YFSETQ. The chain's CDR3 is CASSSEAVKEAFF. The CDR3 region has the DNA TGCGCCAGCAGCTCCGAGGCAGTTAAGGAAGCTTTCTTT.

The J gene is TRBJ2-3, the V gene TRBV2; 9 bases agree with TRBD1. V was pared by 4 bases and J by 3 bases, with 8 bases of the junction left unmatched. Germline lookup yields CDR1 SNHLY and CDR2 FYNNEI. The CDR3 runs to 16 residues. CDR3 bases: TGTGCCAGCAGTGCCGGGACAGGGCTCGGAACAGATACGCAGTATTTT. Its translation: CASSAGTGLGTDTQYF.

The chain employs TRBV2 and TRBJ2-2; D is tentatively TRBD1 or TRBD2 (5 bases each). This CDR3 is 14 amino acids long. V lost 5 bases to trimming and J lost 6 bases, with 13 bases between them. Germline CDR1 SNHLY, CDR2 FYNNEI. This CDR3 reads CASSIRRDAGELFF. CDR3 DNA sequence: TGTGCCAGCAGTATACGCAGGGACGCCGGGGAGCTGTTTTTT.

The J gene is TRBJ2-4, the V gene TRBV5-4; D is possibly TRBD1 or TRBD2 (5 bases each). V lost 2 bases and J lost 5, with 11 bases in between. Germline-derived CDR1 and CDR2 are SGHNT and YYREEE (reference sequence). This CDR3 contains 14 residues. CDR3 sequence (DNA): TGTGCCAGCAGCTTTCCCGGGACGGAAAACATTCAGTACTTC. It translates to CASSFPGTENIQYF.

CDR3 sequence (DNA): TGTGCCAGCAGCCCTTACGAGGAGCAGTTCTTC. This sequence encodes CASSPYEEQFF. This sequence joins TRBV2 and TRBJ2-1; D remains ambiguous. CDR1 is SNHLY and CDR2 is FYNNEI in the germline V gene. This CDR3 has 11 amino acids. Deletions cut 6 bases from V and 10 bases from J, with 10 bases between.

The genes are TRBV29-1 and TRBJ2-1, with TRBD2 identical over 9 bases. The CDR3 is 14 residues long. The junction had 10 bases not matched to a gene; V was cut back by 5 bases and J by 8 bases. CDR1 SQVTM and CDR2 ANQGSEA come from the germline V gene. CDR3 nucleotides: TGCAGCGTTATACTAGCGGGCAAACGCGATGAGCAGTTCTTC. Translating it yields CSVILAGKRDEQFF.

The chain links TRBV27 to TRBJ1-5; D is unclear. Germline V gene data show CDR1 as MNHEY and CDR2 as SMNVEV (reference sequence). The CDR3 length is 14 residues. The V end lost 6 bases, the J end lost 5 bases, and 14 bases lay between the germline ends. CDR3 sequence (DNA): TGTGCCAGCAGCTCGATGAAGTGGGATCAGCCCCAGCATTTT. This sequence encodes CASSSMKWDQPQHF.

This clonotype was counted a few times. This chain links TRBV6-5 with TRBJ1-4; TRBD1 is a possible D gene (6 bases). V was cut by 9 bases and J by 8 bases, with 13 bases left in between. The CDR3 consists of 12 residues. The V gene's germline CDR1 is MNHEY and CDR2 SVGAGI. The CDR3 nucleotides read TGTGCCAGTAGGGGGGGAGGCGAAAAACTGTTTTTT. Protein sequence: CASRGGGEKLFF.

This chain links TRBV3-1 with TRBJ2-5; D is ambiguous. Germline assignment: CDR1 LGHDT and CDR2 YNNKEL (reference sequence). Deletions cut 3 bases from V and 5 bases from J, with 16 bases between. The CDR3 is 15 amino acids. The CDR3 coding sequence is TGTGCCAGCAGCCACAGCGCGGCTGTCGGGGAGACCCAGTACTTC. Amino acids: CASSHSAAVGETQYF.

This clonotype turned up a few times. The chain links TRBV28 to TRBJ2-7, with D perhaps TRBD1 or TRBD2 (5 bases each). Per the germline V gene, CDR1 is MDHEN and CDR2 is SYDVKM. Trimming removed 7 bases from V and 4 bases from J, with 23 bases in between. The CDR3 loop spans 16 amino acids. CDR3 in amino acids: CASTSSGPYGAYEQYF. CDR3 DNA sequence: TGTGCCAGCACCTCGTCGGGTCCCTACGGGGCATACGAGCAGTACTTC.

The chain is built from TRBV3-1 and TRBJ1-1, with D unclear. This CDR3 region has 13 residues. V shed 4 bases and J shed 2 bases, with 8 bases lying between them. Germline loops: CDR1 LGHDT, CDR2 YNNKEL (reference sequence). Here the CDR3 reads CASSRGENTEAFF. DNA for the CDR3: TGTGCCAGCAGCCGCGGCGAAAACACTGAAGCTTTCTTT.

The chain has TRBV29-1 and TRBJ2-5; no reliable D call. There are 11 residues in the CDR3. The germline V gene has CDR1 SQVTM and CDR2 ANQGSEA. V dropped 6 bases and J dropped 5 bases, with 10 bases sitting between them. CDR3 protein: CSVTVSETQYF. The DNA for the CDR3 is TGCAGCGTCACTGTAAGTGAGACCCAGTACTTC.

The chain has TRBV30 and TRBJ1-1; D remains ambiguous. Germline-derived CDR1 and CDR2 are GTSNPN and SVGIG (reference sequence). The CDR3 length is 14 residues. V lost 3 bases and J 4 bases, leaving 15 bases between the germline ends. The CDR3 here is CAWSSHRPGTEAFF. CDR3 DNA sequence: TGTGCCTGGAGCTCACACCGACCGGGCACTGAAGCTTTCTTT. The full variable domain, with the rest looked up from reference TRBV30 and TRBJ1-1, is SQTIHQWPATLVQPVGSPLSLECTVEGTSNPNLYWYRQAAGRGLQLLFYSVGIGQISSEVPQNLSASRPQDRQFILSSKKLLLSDSGFYLCAWSSHRPGTEAFFGQGTRLTVV.

The chain joins TRBV12-3 or TRBV12-4 to TRBJ2-3; either TRBD1 or TRBD2 may supply D (6 bases each). The CDR3 is 15 residues long. Trimming pared 6 bases from V and 2 bases from J, leaving 15 bases between. The CDR3 sequence is CASSPTRGVTDTQYF. The CDR3 nucleotides are TGTGCCAGCAGCCCGACTAGGGGGGTCACAGATACGCAGTATTTT.

The chain has TRBV12-3 or TRBV12-4 and TRBJ2-1, with TRBD1 identical over 9 bases. The CDR3 is 15 residues long. The trim removed 5 bases at V and 8 bases at J, leaving 10 bases unmatched. The CDR3 nucleotides are TGTGCCAGCAGTCCCGGGACAGGGACCCGGGATGAGCAGTTCTTC. It is translated as CASSPGTGTRDEQFF.

V is TRBV20-1 and J is TRBJ2-2; 10 nucleotides agree with TRBD2. CDR1 is DFQATT, CDR2 SNEGSKA, per germline (reference sequence). The CDR3 is 17 residues long. J lost 2 bases, V lost 2 bases, and 8 bases had no gene match. The CDR3, as DNA: TGCAGTGCTAGACGTCCTAGCGGGAGTTTAAACACCGGGGAGCTGTTTTTT. It translates to CSARRPSGSLNTGELFF.

CDR3 coding DNA: TGCGCCAGCAGCCATACCAAAGCCCAGGGAACTGGCGGCTACACCTTC. It encodes CASSHTKAQGTGGYTF. The chain has TRBV4-3 and TRBJ1-2; tentatively, D is TRBD1 (5 bases). CDR1 and CDR2 (germline): LGHNA, YSLEER. The CDR3 covers 16 residues. V lost 3 bases, J lost 8 bases, and 22 bases lay in between.

Only a few counts were recorded for this clonotype. This sequence joins TRBV7-8 and TRBJ2-7; D is uncertain. CDR1 SGHVS and CDR2 FQNEAQ come from the germline V gene. V lost 3 bases, J lost 4 bases, and 10 bases lay in between. This CDR3 contains 13 residues. The CDR3 loop is CASSFLEGYEQYF. The CDR3 DNA is TGTGCCAGCAGCTTCCTGGAAGGATACGAGCAGTACTTC.

The rearrangement links TRBV30 to TRBJ2-3; no definite D call. This CDR3 comprises 14 residues. Trimming shortened V by 0 bases and J by 9 bases, and 16 bases separated the two germline ends. Germline CDR1 GTSNPN, CDR2 SVGIG (reference sequence). The CDR3 coding sequence is TGTGCCTGGAGTGTAGGTCAGGTGTATGGAACGCAGTATTTT. Translation: CAWSVGQVYGTQYF.

The chain carries TRBV3-1 and TRBJ2-1; 7 nucleotides align to TRBD2. Germline assignment: CDR1 LGHDT and CDR2 YNNKEL (reference sequence). This CDR3 has 18 amino acids. V gave up 6 bases and J gave up 0 bases; unmatched junction bases: 14. CDR3 amino acids: CASSPITSAVSSYNEQFF. The CDR3, as DNA: TGTGCCAGCAGTCCAATTACTAGCGCGGTAAGCTCCTACAATGAGCAGTTCTTC.

The CDR3 sequence: CAWSVQGSETQYF. CDR3 DNA sequence: TGTGCCTGGAGTGTTCAGGGTTCAGAGACCCAGTACTTC. The J gene is TRBJ2-5, the V gene TRBV30; D might be TRBD1 (5 bases). CDR1 is GTSNPN and CDR2 is SVGIG in the germline V gene (reference sequence). The CDR3 length is 13 residues. V was cut by 0 bases and J by 4 bases, with 9 bases left in between.

The chain recombines TRBV20-1 with TRBJ2-4; TRBD2 matches 9 bases. CDR1 is DFQATT and CDR2 is SNEGSKA in the germline V gene (reference sequence). The CDR3 length is 13 residues. The trim removed 6 bases at V and 3 bases at J, leaving 3 bases unmatched. For the CDR3, the DNA is TGCAGTGCCTTTAGCGGGAGCAAAAACATTCAGTACTTC. Protein: CSAFSGSKNIQYF.

The rearrangement joins TRBV5-4 to TRBJ2-3, with D unresolved. CDR1 SGHNT and CDR2 YYREEE come from the germline V gene (reference sequence). This CDR3 contains 14 residues. V lost 1 base, J lost 5 bases, and 11 bases lay in between. The CDR3 region is CASSLQVGEDTQYF. CDR3 bases: TGTGCCAGCAGCTTGCAGGTCGGAGAAGATACGCAGTATTTT. The full variable domain, with the rest looked up from reference TRBV5-4 and TRBJ2-3, is ETGVTQSPTHLIKTRGQQVTLRCSSQSGHNTVSWYQQALGQGPQFIFQYYREEENGRGNFPPRFSGLQFPNYSSELNVNALELDDSALYLCASSLQVGEDTQYFGPGTRLTVL.

The V and J genes are TRBV7-9 and TRBJ2-7, with D possibly being TRBD1 (6 bases). The CDR3 sequence is 14 residues long. V was cut by 5 bases and J by 1 base, with 12 bases left in between. Germline loops: CDR1 SEHNR, CDR2 FQNEAQ (reference sequence). The CDR3 nucleotides read TGTGCCAGCAGCCCACAACAGGGTTCCTACGAGCAGTACTTC. Residues: CASSPQQGSYEQYF.